This T cell receptor beta chain was sequenced for a study of T cells in Graves' hyperthyroidism and ophthalmopathy. Amplification of TCR beta CDR3 regions used RNA as the template. The study used the HTBI primer set for a first-round RT-PCR of the TCR CDR3. TCRdb recomputed calls from the multiplex PCR reads with MiXCR, one row per CDR3 protein. The sample lists under 350,000 distinct CDR3 sequences, 10% to 15% occurring once. The length of the CDR3 is 10 residues. Trimming stripped 10 bases from V and 7 bases from J, with 8 bases between. Per germline, CDR1 MNHNS and CDR2 SASEGT. V gene TRBV6-1 combines with J gene TRBJ2-1, with unresolved D. The clonotype comes from a woman in her 30s with Graves' hyperthyroidism that later progressed to Graves' ophthalmopathy. Sequenced: blood. Here the CDR3 reads CATLRNEQFF. CDR3 sequence (DNA): TGTGCCACTCTAAGGAATGAGCAGTTCTTC.